A selection of T cell receptor beta chains follows, all from one sample in a study of early T cells in non-severe SARS-CoV-2 infection. MiXCR was run by TCRdb on the 5' RACE reads, yielding one entry per CDR3 protein. The sample consists of roughly 34,000 distinct CDR3 sequences, less than 7.5% of them appearing once. This sample comprised whole blood, obtained at baseline. These receptors were collected from an adult who was a healthcare worker with PCR-confirmed SARS-CoV-2 infection or an uninfected control (not recorded which). Both conserved end residues are part of each CDR3. D genes are given only for firm matches. Size is omitted from some rows. Given values are once, few, many or a class for expanded clones.

clone size	D gene	V gene	J gene	CDR3 protein	CDR3 DNA
many	.	TRBV14	TRBJ1-1	CASSQDKGGESFF	TGTGCCAGCAGCCAAGATAAGGGCGGGGAGTCTTTCTTT
.	.	TRBV18	TRBJ2-3	CASSPNTVRERSTDTQYF	TGTGCCAGCTCACCGAACACCGTTAGAGAGAGAAGCACAGATACGCAGTATTTT
few	TRBD1	TRBV20-1	TRBJ1-5	CSARAWRGQGARQPQHF	TGCAGTGCTAGAGCCTGGCGGGGACAGGGGGCACGGCAGCCCCAGCATTTT
many	.	TRBV7-3	TRBJ1-1	CASSPDRTMNTEAFF	TGTGCCAGCAGCCCCGACAGGACCATGAACACTGAAGCTTTCTTT
many	TRBD1	TRBV7-9	TRBJ1-4	CASSAQRTGANEKLFF	TGTGCCAGCAGCGCGCAACGGACAGGAGCTAATGAAAAACTGTTTTTT
.	.	TRBV5-1	TRBJ1-1	CASSHGQQTEAFF	TGCGCCAGCAGCCACGGACAGCAAACTGAAGCTTTCTTT
few	.	TRBV20-1	TRBJ1-1	CSPHRGFDAEAFF	TGCAGTCCCCATAGGGGGTTTGACGCTGAAGCTTTCTTT
many	.	TRBV20-1	TRBJ1-5	CSATRPAQPQHF	TGCAGTGCTACCCGTCCGGCGCAGCCCCAGCATTTT
few	TRBD1	TRBV20-1	TRBJ2-5	CSARTGWKETQYF	TGCAGTGCTAGGACAGGGTGGAAGGAGACCCAGTACTTC
.	TRBD2	TRBV28	TRBJ2-2	CASSLWKPSPAGGPGELFF	TGTGCCAGCAGTTTATGGAAACCCTCGCCAGCGGGAGGGCCTGGGGAGCTGTTTTTT
many	.	TRBV7-3	TRBJ2-3	CASSPDKNTDTQYF	TGTGCCAGCAGCCCGGACAAAAACACAGATACGCAGTATTTT
few	.	TRBV14	TRBJ1-4	CASSPFPTGGDEKLFF	TGTGCCAGCAGCCCGTTTCCGACAGGCGGAGATGAAAAACTGTTTTTT
many	.	TRBV10-3	TRBJ2-5	CATGSETQYF	TGTGCCACCGGGTCAGAGACCCAGTACTTC
few	TRBD2	TRBV20-1	TRBJ2-1	CSANSGTNNEQFF	TGCAGTGCTAATAGCGGGACAAACAATGAGCAGTTCTTC
.	.	TRBV19	TRBJ2-7	CASSIGSLDRGEQYF	TGTGCCAGTAGTATAGGAAGTTTGGATCGTGGCGAGCAGTACTTC
many	TRBD2	TRBV12-3/TRBV12-4	TRBJ2-5	CASSLSGGSGSETQYF	TGTGCCAGCAGTTTATCAGGGGGTAGCGGGAGCGAGACCCAGTACTTC
many	.	TRBV18	TRBJ1-2	CASSPSSLANYGYTF	TGTGCCAGCTCACCAAGCAGCCTTGCTAACTATGGCTACACCTTC
.	.	TRBV9	TRBJ1-1	CASSVVSESPEAFF	TGTGCCAGCAGCGTAGTAAGCGAGTCCCCTGAAGCTTTCTTT
.	.	TRBV5-1	TRBJ1-2	CASSFNIGLSDRNYTF	TGCGCCAGCAGCTTTAACATCGGCCTCAGCGATCGGAACTACACCTTC
many	.	TRBV27	TRBJ1-4	CASSFAGRVGEKLFF	TGTGCCAGCAGTTTTGCGGGCAGGGTGGGGGAAAAACTGTTTTTT
.	.	TRBV5-5	TRBJ2-7	CASSTTRDSHEQYF	TGTGCCAGCAGCACGACCCGGGACTCCCACGAGCAGTACTTC
.	.	TRBV18	TRBJ1-1	CASSPPVRAEAFF	TGTGCCAGCTCACCACCGGTCCGCGCTGAAGCTTTCTTT
.	TRBD2	TRBV7-9	TRBJ2-7	CASSLMLGRESEQYF	TGTGCCAGCAGCTTAATGTTGGGGCGGGAGTCCGAGCAGTACTTC
few	TRBD2	TRBV11-1	TRBJ2-2	CASSPRTSGRLGELFF	TGTGCCAGCAGCCCGAGAACTAGCGGGAGATTGGGGGAGCTGTTTTTT
few	TRBD2	TRBV20-1	TRBJ2-5	CSASRGLAVLRGETQYF	TGCAGTGCTAGTAGGGGACTAGCGGTTCTGCGGGGAGAGACCCAGTACTTC
few	TRBD1	TRBV5-1	TRBJ1-4	CASSRTTGLRANEKLFF	TGCGCCAGCAGCCGAACGACAGGGCTGAGAGCTAATGAAAAACTGTTTTTT
many	.	TRBV20-1	TRBJ1-1	CSAREGHRKNTEAFF	TGCAGTGCTAGAGAGGGACATCGAAAGAACACTGAAGCTTTCTTT
few	.	TRBV18	TRBJ1-3	CASSPGRRRSGNTIYF	TGTGCCAGCTCACCGGGACGTCGGAGGTCCGGAAACACCATATATTTT
many	.	TRBV28	TRBJ1-5	CASSPFGANNQPQHF	TGTGCCAGCAGTCCTTTTGGAGCGAACAATCAGCCCCAGCATTTT
.	TRBD2	TRBV10-3	TRBJ2-1	CAISEGLAGTPENEQFF	TGTGCCATCAGTGAGGGGCTAGCGGGGACCCCTGAGAATGAGCAGTTCTTC
many	.	TRBV15	TRBJ1-1	CATSIPTGVSTEAFF	TGTGCCACCAGCATTCCGACTGGTGTGAGCACTGAAGCTTTCTTT
few	.	TRBV6-1	TRBJ1-5	CASNAGGQPQHF	TGTGCCAGCAACGCGGGGGGTCAGCCCCAGCATTTT
many	TRBD2	TRBV11-2	TRBJ2-3	CASSLLTSGSTDTQYF	TGTGCCAGCAGCTTATTGACTAGCGGGAGCACAGATACGCAGTATTTT
few	.	TRBV18	TRBJ2-1	CASSPASINEQFF	TGTGCCAGCTCACCTGCGAGTATAAATGAGCAGTTCTTC
.	TRBD1	TRBV5-1	TRBJ2-4	CASTPAGTAKQRGNIQYF	TGCGCCAGTACCCCCGCCGGGACAGCAAAACAAAGAGGAAACATTCAGTACTTC